This T cell receptor beta chain was identified during a study of T cell responses to AZD1222 COVID-19 vaccine. V lost 6 bases to trimming and J lost 9 bases, with 12 bases between them. The CDR3 sequence is 12 residues long. Method: immunoSEQ multiplex PCR; TCRdb's copy keeps in-frame clones and lacks some. Of about 100,000 clones listed, about 91% are singletons. This TCR came from an adult in good health. The starting material was peripheral blood, obtained on day 0 of AZD1222 vaccination. J is TRBJ2-1 and V is TRBV12-3 or TRBV12-4; D is unclear. The CDR3 loop reads CASSRVKGEQFF. CDR3 bases: TGTGCCAGCAGCAGAGTGAAGGGTGAGCAGTTCTTC.